This T cell receptor (beta chain) was recorded in a study of T-cell memory formation after mild COVID-19. Study-wide results and limits: The study found contracting CD4+ clones mainly in CM and EM and contracting CD8+ clones in EMRA.

This CDR3 spans 13 amino acids. Germline V CDR1 and CDR2: KGHDR, SFDVKD. V gave up 7 bases and J gave up 4 bases, with 10 bases separating them. Constant-segment primers served in 5'RACE that generated TCR alpha and TCR beta cDNA libraries bearing sample barcodes and UMIs. TCRdb used MiXCR to reprocess the 5' RACE reads, holding one entry per CDR3 protein. The table includes about 130,000 distinct CDR3 sequences, 5% to 6.5% detected once. Concerning this clonotype: Antigen: not known.

This sequence originates from an adult woman who had mild COVID-19 (a few samples of this study predate the infection). Cell type and time point are not known. Sequences were obtained from PBMCs or a T cell subset sorted from them (not recorded which). The genes are TRBV24-1 and TRBJ2-1; no clear D gene. The CDR3 loop reads CATSLGPYNEQFF. The CDR3 nucleotides are TGTGCCACCAGCCTCGGACCTTACAATGAGCAGTTCTTC.